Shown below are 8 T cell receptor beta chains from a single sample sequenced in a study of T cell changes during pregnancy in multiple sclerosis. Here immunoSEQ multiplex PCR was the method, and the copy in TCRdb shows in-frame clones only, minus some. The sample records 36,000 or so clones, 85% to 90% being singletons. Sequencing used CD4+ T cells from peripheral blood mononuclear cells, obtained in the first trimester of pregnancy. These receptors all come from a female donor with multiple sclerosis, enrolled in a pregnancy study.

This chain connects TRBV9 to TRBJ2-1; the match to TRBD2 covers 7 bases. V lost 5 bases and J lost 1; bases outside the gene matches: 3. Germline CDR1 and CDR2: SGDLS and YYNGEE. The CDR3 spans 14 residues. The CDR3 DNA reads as TGTGCCAGCAGTGTGGGACTATCCTACAATGAGCAGTTCTTC. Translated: CASSVGLSYNEQFF.

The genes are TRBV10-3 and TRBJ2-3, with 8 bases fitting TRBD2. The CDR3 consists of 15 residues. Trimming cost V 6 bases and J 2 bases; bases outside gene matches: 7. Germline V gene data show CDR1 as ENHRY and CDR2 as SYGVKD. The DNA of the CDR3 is TGTGCCATCAGGCGAGCGGGGGAGAACACAGATACGCAGTATTTT. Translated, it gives CAIRRAGENTDTQYF.

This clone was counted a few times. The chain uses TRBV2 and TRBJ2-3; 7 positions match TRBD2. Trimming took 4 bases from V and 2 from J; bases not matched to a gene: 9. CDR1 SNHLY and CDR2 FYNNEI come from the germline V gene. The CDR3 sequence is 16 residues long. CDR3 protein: CASSGGGTGLTDTQYF. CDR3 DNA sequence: TGTGCCAGCAGTGGGGGGGGGACGGGGCTCACAGATACGCAGTATTTT.

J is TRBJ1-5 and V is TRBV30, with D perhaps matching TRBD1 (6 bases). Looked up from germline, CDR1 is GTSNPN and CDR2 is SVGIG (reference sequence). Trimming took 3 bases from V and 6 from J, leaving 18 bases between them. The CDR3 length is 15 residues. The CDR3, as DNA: TGTGCCTGGAGCCACAGGGAAGGTGTTACTCAGCCCCAGCATTTT. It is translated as CAWSHREGVTQPQHF.

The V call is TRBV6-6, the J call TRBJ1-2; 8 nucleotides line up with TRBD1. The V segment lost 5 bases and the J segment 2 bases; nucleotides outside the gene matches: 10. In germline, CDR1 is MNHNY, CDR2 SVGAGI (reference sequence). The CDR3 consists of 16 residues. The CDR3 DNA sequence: TGTGCCAGCAGTAGCGCCGGGACAGGAATAAACTATGGCTACACCTTC. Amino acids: CASSSAGTGINYGYTF.

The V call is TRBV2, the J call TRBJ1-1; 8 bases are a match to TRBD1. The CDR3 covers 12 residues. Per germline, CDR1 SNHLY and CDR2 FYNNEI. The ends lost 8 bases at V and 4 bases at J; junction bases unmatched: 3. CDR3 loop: CASGQGFTEAFF. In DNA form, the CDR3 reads TGTGCCAGCGGACAGGGTTTCACTGAAGCTTTCTTT.

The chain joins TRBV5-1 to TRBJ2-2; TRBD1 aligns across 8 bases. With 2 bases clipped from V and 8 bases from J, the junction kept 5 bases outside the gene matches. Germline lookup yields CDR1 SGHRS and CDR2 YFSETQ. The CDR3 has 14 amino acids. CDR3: CASSFPQGAGELFF. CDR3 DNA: TGCGCCAGCAGCTTTCCCCAGGGGGCAGGGGAGCTGTTTTTT.

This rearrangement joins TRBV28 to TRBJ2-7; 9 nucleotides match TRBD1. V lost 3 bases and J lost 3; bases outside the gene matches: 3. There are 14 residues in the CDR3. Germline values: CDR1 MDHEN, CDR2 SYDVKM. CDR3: CASSFGDRDYEQYF. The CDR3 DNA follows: TGTGCCAGCAGTTTTGGGGACAGGGACTACGAGCAGTACTTC.